Listed here are 20 T cell receptor beta chains from one sample, sequenced in a study of molecular identifiers for immune sequencing clone quantification. From the PCR reads, TCRdb called clonotypes with MiXCR, one entry per CDR3 protein. The repertoire consists of about 640,000 distinct CDR3 sequences, with approximately 20% occurring once and the leading ten covering roughly 0.9%. Material for sequencing was naive CD8+ T cells from blood, with Jurkat cell RNA spiked in. Subset meaning: FACS-sorted CD8+CD4-CCR7+CD45RA+ naive T cells. The source is a human donor in good health. Some libraries in this study had Jurkat cell RNA spiked in.

Comments on this clonotype: A single base separates this from a much larger clone, so it may be a read error. The rearrangement links TRBV29-1 to TRBJ1-2; D unclear. CDR1 SQVTM and CDR2 ANQGSEA come from the germline V gene. Trimming cost V 0 bases and J 6 bases, with 17 bases left between them. The length of the CDR3 is 15 residues. CDR3 sequence: CSVEDEKARNHGYTF. In DNA, the CDR3 is TGCAGCGTTGAAGATGAGAAGGCAAGGAATCATGGCTACACCTTC.

At least ten counts were recorded for this clonotype. The gene calls are TRBV5-4 and TRBJ2-7; TRBD2 aligns across 11 bases. The V segment lost 3 bases and the J segment 6 bases; nucleotides outside the gene matches: 5. Germline CDR1 and CDR2: SGHNT and YYREEE (reference sequence). The CDR3 totals 14 residues. The CDR3 reads CASSSLAGGGEQYF. The DNA of the CDR3 is TGTGCCAGCAGCTCTCTAGCGGGAGGCGGCGAGCAGTACTTC.

This clonotype was detected many times. The chain is built from TRBV4-1 and TRBJ2-5; D unclear. Germline V gene sequence: CDR1 MGHRA, CDR2 YSYEKL. The V and J ends lost 0 bases and 7 bases respectively, with 12 bases between them. The CDR3 runs 14 residues. The chain's CDR3 is CASSQDTLQRTQYF. The CDR3 region has the DNA TGCGCCAGCAGCCAAGATACCCTCCAAAGGACCCAGTACTTC.

Comments on this clonotype: It may be a read error: a sequence one base away is much more abundant. The rearrangement uses TRBV7-2 and TRBJ2-2, with 11 bases aligning to TRBD1. Germline CDR1 SGHTA, CDR2 FQGNSA. This CDR3 spans 17 amino acids. CDR3 amino acids: CASSNWDRGTVTRELFF. CDR3 DNA: TGTGCCAGCAGCAACTGGGACAGGGGGACGGTCACCAGGGAGCTGTTTTTT.

To note about this clonotype: A clone one base away is much larger, so this may be a read error. The chain links TRBV6-1 to TRBJ2-6, with D perhaps TRBD1 (5 bases). This CDR3 is 14 amino acids long. Germline CDR1 reads MNHNS; CDR2 reads SASEGT. The CDR3 DNA reads TGTGCCAGCAGAGAGTACTCTGGGGCCAGCGTCCTGACTTTC. Translated: CASREYSGASVLTF.

Concerning this clonotype: This may stem from a read error, because a much larger clone lies one nucleotide away. The V gene is TRBV11-2, the J gene TRBJ2-6; TRBD1 might be the D (5 bases). CDR1 is SGHAT, CDR2 FQNNGV, per germline. The CDR3 totals 18 residues. The CDR3 region is CASSLVLRRNSGANVQTF. The CDR3 bases are TGTGCCAGCAGCTTAGTTTTGAGGCGGAACTCTGGGGCCAACGTCCAGACTTTC. The full variable domain, in which reference TRBV11-2 and TRBJ2-6 provide the parts outside the CDR3, is EAGVAQSPRYKIIEKRQSVAFWCNPISGHATLYWYQQILGQGPKLLIQFQNNGVVDDSQLPKDRFSAERLKGVDSTLKIQPAKLEDSAVYLCASSLVLRRNSGANVQTFGAGSRLTVL.

This clonotype has ten or more counts. The V call is TRBV12-3 or TRBV12-4, the J call TRBJ2-7, with a possible D match to TRBD2 (5 bases). Deletions cut 6 bases from V and 0 bases from J, with 12 bases between. The CDR3 covers 14 residues. The CDR3 here is CASSIAFDSYEQYF. The CDR3 DNA reads as TGTGCCAGCAGCATAGCGTTCGACTCCTACGAGCAGTACTTC.

A few counts support this clonotype. This likely comes from a read error, as the CDR3 has no conserved phenylalanine or tryptophan at its end. V gene TRBV15 combines with J gene TRBJ2-5; 11 bases are a match to TRBD2. V was clipped by 1 base and J by 3 bases; unmatched bases: 7. Looked up from germline, CDR1 is LNHNV and CDR2 is YYDKDF (reference sequence). The CDR3 has 17 residues. The CDR3 loop reads CATSRVVTSGVKETQYS. The CDR3 DNA is TGTGCCACCAGCAGAGTAGTGACTAGCGGGGTTAAAGAGACCCAGTACTCC.

This clonotype came up many times. The rearrangement links TRBV7-9 to TRBJ2-5; 7 bases match TRBD2. CDR3 length: 16 residues. Germline assignment: CDR1 SEHNR and CDR2 FQNEAQ (reference sequence). Germline trimming cut 3 bases from V and 4 bases from J; bases unmatched to any gene: 11. The CDR3 DNA sequence: TGTGCCAGCAGCTTCGATCCAGCGGGGAATCTAGAGACCCAGTACTTC. Residues: CASSFDPAGNLETQYF.

This clonotype was picked up a small number of times. The chain employs TRBV6-6 and TRBJ2-1, with D unclear. Germline loops: CDR1 MNHNY, CDR2 SVGAGI (reference sequence). This CDR3 contains 17 residues. V lost 2 bases and J 0 bases, leaving 14 bases between the germline ends. In DNA, the CDR3 is TGTGCCAGCAGTTACCTTCAGGTTCCAAACTCCTACAATGAGCAGTTCTTC. Translated, it gives CASSYLQVPNSYNEQFF.

This clonotype came up many times. The chain links TRBV30 to TRBJ2-2; D is ambiguous. Trimming stripped 7 bases from V and 6 bases from J, with 12 bases between. Germline values: CDR1 GTSNPN, CDR2 SVGIG (reference sequence). The CDR3 has 12 amino acids. The CDR3 bases are TGTGCCTCGGTCGGTGGGGCCGGGGAGCTGTTTTTT. Its protein is CASVGGAGELFF. Supplemented by reference TRBV30 and TRBJ2-2, the full variable domain reads SQTIHQWPATLVQPVGSPLSLECTVEGTSNPNLYWYRQAAGRGLQLLFYSVGIGQISSEVPQNLSASRPQDRQFILSSKKLLLSDSGFYLCASVGGAGELFFGEGSRLTVL.

This clonotype was seen at least ten times. The chain has TRBV5-1 and TRBJ2-7, with 8 bases identical to TRBD2. Germline V lookup: CDR1 SGHRS, CDR2 YFSETQ. V gave up 4 bases and J gave up 4 bases; unmatched junction bases: 7. The CDR3 is 14 residues long. CDR3 protein: CASSLGPGGYEQYF. CDR3 in DNA: TGCGCCAGCAGCCTTGGCCCGGGAGGGTACGAGCAGTACTTC. Full variable domain (outside the CDR3, taken from reference TRBV5-1 and TRBJ2-7): KAGVTQTPRYLIKTRGQQVTLSCSPISGHRSVSWYQQTPGQGLQFLFEYFSETQRNKGNFPGRFSGRQFSNSRSEMNVSTLELGDSALYLCASSLGPGGYEQYFGPGTRLTVT.

This clonotype was observed many times. This chain joins TRBV9 and TRBJ2-3; 7 bases map to TRBD1. Germline values: CDR1 SGDLS, CDR2 YYNGEE. This CDR3 is 16 amino acids long. V shed 2 bases and J 5 bases; nucleotides not matched to a gene: 11. The chain's CDR3 is CASSVTTGDDLDTQYF. DNA for the CDR3: TGTGCCAGCAGCGTCACTACAGGGGACGATTTAGATACGCAGTATTTT.

This clonotype was seen repeatedly, ten times or more. The V and J genes are TRBV20-1 and TRBJ2-3; D is unclear. Germline values: CDR1 DFQATT, CDR2 SNEGSKA (reference sequence). V was shortened by 0 bases and J by 1 base, with 8 bases between the two germline ends. CDR3 length: 14 residues. The CDR3 reads CSARDSSGTDTQYF. The CDR3 DNA reads TGCAGTGCTAGAGACAGCTCTGGCACAGATACGCAGTATTTT.

Worth noting for this clonotype: This could be a read error, since a much larger clone is one nucleotide away. This CDR3 fails to terminate in the conserved phenylalanine or tryptophan, so it likely reflects a read error. The chain combines TRBV20-1 with TRBJ2-3, with D perhaps TRBD2 (5 bases). Per germline, CDR1 DFQATT and CDR2 SNEGSKA (reference sequence). This CDR3 has 16 residues. V lost 0 bases to trimming and J lost 3 bases, with 16 bases between them. CDR3 DNA: TGCAGTGCTAGAGAAGAAGTAGCGAGATATACAGATACGCAGTATCTT. Translating it yields CSAREEVARYTDTQYL.

There are many counts of this clonotype. The chain has TRBV6-5 and TRBJ2-7; 8 bases line up with TRBD1. The CDR3 totals 16 residues. V was clipped by 6 bases and J by 4 bases; unmatched bases: 14. Germline CDR1 is MNHEY and CDR2 is SVGAGI. The CDR3, as DNA: TGTGCCAGCAGCCCGGACAGGGACGTTCCTCATTACGAGCAGTACTTC. Its protein product is CASSPDRDVPHYEQYF.

This clonotype was seen at least ten times. The chain combines TRBV6-2 or TRBV6-3 with TRBJ2-1; unclear D gene. The CDR3 extends over 14 amino acids. V gave up 8 bases and J gave up 8 bases, with 19 bases separating them. Germline V gene sequence: CDR1 MNHEY, CDR2 SVGEGT. This chain's CDR3 is CASGPSPHLDEQFF. The CDR3, as DNA: TGTGCCAGCGGGCCCAGCCCTCATTTAGATGAGCAGTTCTTC.

Concerning this clonotype: A much larger clone differs by one base, so this may be a read error. This chain joins TRBV6-5 and TRBJ1-1, with TRBD1 matching over 11 bases. The CDR3 loop spans 17 amino acids. CDR1 and CDR2 from the germline V gene are MNHEY and SVGAGI. CDR3 sequence reads: CASTMRTGGPGGTEVFF. Written as DNA, the CDR3 is TGTGCCAGCACCATGCGGACAGGGGGCCCCGGGGGGACTGAAGTTTTCTTT.

Many counts were recorded for this clonotype. The V gene is TRBV4-1, the J gene TRBJ2-5, with TRBD1 as a possible D gene (6 bases). CDR3 size: 15 residues. Germline V lookup: CDR1 MGHRA, CDR2 YSYEKL. Trimming stripped 7 bases from V and 2 bases from J, with 17 bases between. The CDR3 reads CASTRAVTGQETQYF. CDR3 bases: TGCGCCAGCACCAGGGCTGTTACAGGGCAAGAGACCCAGTACTTC.

In this sample, this clonotype turned up many times. This chain connects TRBV6-5 to TRBJ1-5, with D hard to call. Germline values: CDR1 MNHEY, CDR2 SVGAGI. CDR3 size: 14 residues. Trimming pared 4 bases from V and 7 bases from J, leaving 14 bases between. CDR3 region: CASSSGLAGQPQHF. For the CDR3, the DNA is TGTGCCAGCAGTTCTGGACTGGCGGGGCAGCCCCAGCATTTT.